The next 18 T cell receptor beta chains were all read from a single sample in a study of control samples from healthy donors and cancer patients. Profiling relied on immunoSEQ multiplex PCR, and the TCRdb table lists in-frame clones only, not all of them. Of approximately 140,000 clones listed, 80% to 90% were seen once; the top ten hold approximately 9.4%. The sample was blood. Receptors originate from a woman aged 25 to 39 in good health.

This clone occurred once. This chain uses TRBV9 with TRBJ2-2; a weak D match, TRBD1 (6 bases). The germline gives CDR1 SGDLS, CDR2 YYNGEE. The CDR3 has 15 amino acids. The V end was cut by 3 bases, the J end by 3 bases, with 12 bases between. CDR3: CASSARTVDTGELFF. DNA for the CDR3: TGTGCCAGCAGCGCTAGGACAGTTGACACCGGGGAGCTGTTTTTT.

The rearrangement uses TRBV30 and TRBJ2-1; D gene uncertain. Germline loops: CDR1 GTSNPN, CDR2 SVGIG (reference sequence). The V and J ends lost 3 bases and 9 bases respectively, with 6 bases between them. The CDR3 is 10 amino acids. CDR3 protein: CAWSRSEQFF. The CDR3 DNA reads as TGTGCCTGGAGCAGAAGTGAGCAGTTCTTC. The variable domain in full, completed from reference TRBV30 and TRBJ2-1, reads SQTIHQWPATLVQPVGSPLSLECTVEGTSNPNLYWYRQAAGRGLQLLFYSVGIGQISSEVPQNLSASRPQDRQFILSSKKLLLSDSGFYLCAWSRSEQFFGPGTRLTVL.

The genes are TRBV2 and TRBJ1-2, with 7 positions matching TRBD1. Germline V lookup: CDR1 SNHLY, CDR2 FYNNEI. With 6 bases clipped from V and 5 bases from J, the junction kept 9 bases outside the gene matches. CDR3 length: 14 residues. In nucleotides, the CDR3 is TGTGCCAGCAGCCCAGGGGGGCAAGGGTATGGCTACACCTTC. The encoded protein is CASSPGGQGYGYTF.

The chain couples TRBV19 to TRBJ1-5; the D is unclear. Trimming left V 3 bases short and J 5 bases short, with 11 bases between. This CDR3 contains 14 residues. The germline V gene encodes CDR1 LNHDA and CDR2 SQIVND (reference sequence). CDR3 region: CASSISSPDQPQHF. CDR3 bases: TGTGCCAGTAGTATCTCGAGTCCTGATCAGCCCCAGCATTTT.

The rearrangement joins TRBV2 to TRBJ2-5; the D gene is possibly TRBD1 (6 bases). The germline V gene has CDR1 SNHLY and CDR2 FYNNEI. The CDR3 spans 13 residues. Trimming took 7 bases from V and 5 from J, leaving 14 bases between them. The CDR3 bases are TGTGCCAGCACGCGACAGGAGCGGGAGACCCAGTACTTC. Amino acids: CASTRQERETQYF.

The chain employs TRBV5-6 and TRBJ1-2, with D possibly TRBD1 on 5 matching bases. Trimming left V 6 bases short and J 1 base short, with 19 bases between. The CDR3 is 16 amino acids. In germline, CDR1 is SGHDT, CDR2 YYEEEE. The CDR3 DNA reads TGTGCCAGCACCCCAACTTGGGGGGGTTATAACTATGGCTACACCTTC. Translated, it gives CASTPTWGGYNYGYTF. The entire variable domain, with the rest obtained from reference TRBV5-6 and TRBJ1-2, is as follows: DAGVTQSPTHLIKTRGQQVTLRCSPKSGHDTVSWYQQALGQGPQFIFQYYEEEERQRGNFPDRFSGHQFPNYSSELNVNALLLGDSALYLCASTPTWGGYNYGYTFGSGTRLTVV.

The chain uses TRBV7-3 and TRBJ1-1; unclear D gene. The germline V gene encodes CDR1 SGHTA and CDR2 FQGTGA. V was cut by 5 bases and J by 0 bases, with 7 bases left in between. The CDR3 sequence is 13 residues long. CDR3: CASSRGLNTEAFF. The CDR3 DNA is TGTGCCAGCAGCCGCGGGTTGAACACTGAAGCTTTCTTT. The full variable domain, in which reference TRBV7-3 and TRBJ1-1 provide the parts outside the CDR3, is GAGVSQTPSNKVTEKGKYVELRCDPISGHTALYWYRQSLGQGPEFLIYFQGTGAADDSGLPNDRFFAVRPEGSVSTLKIQRTERGDSAVYLCASSRGLNTEAFFGQGTRLTVV.

CDR3 protein: CASSLDGALNTEAFF. The CDR3 region has the DNA TGTGCCAGCAGCTTAGATGGGGCCTTGAACACTGAAGCTTTCTTT. This chain connects TRBV11-3 to TRBJ1-1, with TRBD1 as a possible D gene (5 bases). CDR1 is SGHNT and CDR2 is YENEEA in the germline V gene. V lost 0 bases and J 0 bases, leaving 8 bases between the germline ends. The CDR3 has 15 amino acids.

The chain is built from TRBV6-5 and TRBJ1-2; a weak D match, TRBD1 (5 bases). Germline loops: CDR1 MNHEY, CDR2 SVGAGI. V was cut by 2 bases and J by 3 bases, with 13 bases left in between. The CDR3 sequence is 15 residues long. CDR3 nucleotide sequence: TGTGCCAGCAGTTACGTAGCGGGGGGAGACTATGGCTACACCTTC. Translation: CASSYVAGGDYGYTF.

The chain uses TRBV28 and TRBJ2-1; D possibly uses TRBD1 or TRBD2 (5 bases each). Per germline, CDR1 MDHEN and CDR2 SYDVKM. Trimming removed 5 bases from V and 0 bases from J, with 17 bases in between. This CDR3 is 17 amino acids long. CDR3 protein: CASSPFSGPSSYNEQFF. The CDR3 nucleotides read TGTGCCAGCAGTCCATTTTCGGGGCCTAGCTCCTACAATGAGCAGTTCTTC.

This chain connects TRBV7-3 to TRBJ1-1; D is undetermined. V lost 5 bases and J 0 bases, leaving 16 bases between the germline ends. There are 16 residues in the CDR3. Germline CDR1 reads SGHTA; CDR2 reads FQGTGA. The CDR3 bases are TGTGCCAGCAGCCCGACACCGACCCTCCTGAACACTGAAGCTTTCTTT. It is translated as CASSPTPTLLNTEAFF.

The rearrangement uses TRBV5-1 and TRBJ1-2, with 9 bases that match TRBD1. Germline CDR1 is SGHRS and CDR2 is YFSETQ. The J segment lost 0 bases and the V segment lost 3 bases, leaving 9 bases of the junction unmatched. The CDR3 is 17 amino acids. DNA of the CDR3: TGCGCCAGCAGCTCCCGGACAGGGGTGGTGTCTAACTATGGCTACACCTTC. Encoded protein: CASSSRTGVVSNYGYTF.

V gene TRBV5-5 combines with J gene TRBJ2-4, with 9 nucleotides matching TRBD1. The CDR3 is 15 amino acids. The V segment lost 0 bases and the J segment 8 bases; nucleotides outside the gene matches: 6. Germline CDR1 and CDR2: SGHKS and YYEKEE (reference sequence). CDR3 coding DNA: TGTGCCAGCAGCTTGGTCACAGGGGGCATGGACATTCAGTACTTC. Its translation is CASSLVTGGMDIQYF.

This clone came up once. V is TRBV27 and J is TRBJ2-7; D is unclear. Per germline, CDR1 MNHEY and CDR2 SMNVEV (reference sequence). The CDR3 extends over 14 amino acids. V lost 3 bases, J lost 1 base, and 10 bases lay in between. The CDR3 loop reads CASSFGRLSYEQYF. The DNA of the CDR3 is TGTGCCAGCAGTTTCGGACGCCTGTCCTACGAGCAGTACTTC.

V and J are TRBV6-6 and TRBJ1-4; the match to TRBD1 covers 9 bases. Germline V gene data show CDR1 as MNHNY and CDR2 as SVGAGI (reference sequence). V lost 5 bases, J lost 8 bases, and 15 bases stayed unmatched. The CDR3 has 17 residues. The CDR3 loop reads CASSRPLAGQGLEKLFF. The CDR3 nucleotides read TGTGCCAGCAGTCGTCCCCTGGCGGGACAGGGTTTAGAAAAACTGTTTTTT.

A few counts support this clone. The CDR3 sequence: CASSIEGGRTNEKLFF. The CDR3 DNA reads as TGTGCCAGTAGTATAGAGGGAGGCAGAACTAATGAAAAACTGTTTTTT. V gene TRBV19 combines with J gene TRBJ1-4; D is unresolved. V gave up 0 bases and J gave up 1 base, with 9 bases separating them. Germline V gene data show CDR1 as LNHDA and CDR2 as SQIVND (reference sequence). The CDR3 spans 16 residues.

The J gene is TRBJ2-7, the V gene TRBV28, with 10 bases identical to TRBD2. The germline gives CDR1 MDHEN, CDR2 SYDVKM. Trimming took 7 bases from V and 3 from J; bases not matched to a gene: 6. The CDR3 extends over 14 amino acids. CDR3 sequence: CASTPGLAVYEQYF. As DNA, the CDR3 is TGTGCCAGCACCCCTGGACTAGCGGTCTACGAGCAGTACTTC.

The chain uses TRBV5-1 and TRBJ1-2; the match to TRBD1 covers 7 bases. Germline V gene sequence: CDR1 SGHRS, CDR2 YFSETQ. The CDR3 contains 13 residues. J was trimmed by 8 bases and V by 1 base; bases with no gene match: 5. Here the CDR3 reads CASSLTGVGGYTF. CDR3 DNA sequence: TGCGCCAGCAGCTTGACAGGGGTGGGCGGCTACACCTTC.